This is a list of T cell receptor beta chains from one sample in a study of T cells after yellow fever vaccination. TCRdb independently ran MiXCR on the 5' RACE reads; one entry per CDR3 protein. The sample lists more than 80,000 distinct CDR3 sequences; around 5.8% were seen once. The sequences come from CD8+ T cells sorted from PBMCs, collected 10 days after the yellow fever booster vaccination. Source of these receptors: a young man who received the YFV17D yellow fever vaccine. Both conserved end residues are part of each CDR3. A D gene is named only where the DNA matches it firmly. Size is stated for part of the rows, as once, few or many counts, or as a class when the clone is expanded.

cdr3_nt cdr3_aa cdr3_length j_call d_call v_call clone_size
TGTGCCAGCAGTTTTCGAGCTGGTGTTACCGGGGAGCTGTTTTTT CASSFRAGVTGELFF 15 TRBJ2-2 - TRBV12-3/TRBV12-4 few
TGTGCCAGCAACATTCAGGGCTGGGATACGCAGTATTTT CASNIQGWDTQYF 13 TRBJ2-3 - TRBV12-3/TRBV12-4 few
TGTGCCAGCAGCTTTTCGAGGGCATTTGTGGAAAAACTGTTTTTT CASSFSRAFVEKLFF 15 TRBJ1-4 - TRBV7-2 -
TGTGCCAGCAGCTTAGTCCCGCTAGCGGGGGGAGATACGCAGTATTTT CASSLVPLAGGDTQYF 16 TRBJ2-3 TRBD2 TRBV11-2 many
TGTGCCAGCAGCCTGACCTCGGGGCTGGGCACTGAAGCTTTCTTT CASSLTSGLGTEAFF 15 TRBJ1-1 - TRBV7-9 many
TGTGCCAGCAGTCGGGCACTAGTCGAGAATTCACCCCTCCACTTT CASSRALVENSPLHF 15 TRBJ1-6 - TRBV6-6 many
TGTGCCAGCAGCCAAGGACAGAGTGAAGCTTTCTTT CASSQGQSEAFF 12 TRBJ1-1 - TRBV14 -
TGTGCCAGCAGTTTATTGATGGGGGTTAGGGCCTACAATGAGCAGTTCTTC CASSLLMGVRAYNEQFF 17 TRBJ2-1 - TRBV12-3/TRBV12-4 few
TGTGCCAGCAGTCCGCTCGACAGGGGGCATATCCATGGCTACACCTTC CASSPLDRGHIHGYTF 16 TRBJ1-2 TRBD1 TRBV27 few
TGCAGCGTTGAGGGCCAGCGAAACTACAATGAGCAGTTCTTC CSVEGQRNYNEQFF 14 TRBJ2-1 - TRBV29-1 -
TGCGCCAGCAGCTCGGCGACAGGCCCAAACACCGGGGAGCTGTTTTTT CASSSATGPNTGELFF 16 TRBJ2-2 - TRBV5-1 few
TGCAGCGTTGAATTCAGGCTGAACACTGAAGCTTTCTTT CSVEFRLNTEAFF 13 TRBJ1-1 - TRBV29-1 -
TGTGCCAGCAGTTTGGACAGTCTACTGAACACTGAAGCTTTCTTT CASSLDSLLNTEAFF 15 TRBJ1-1 - TRBV12-3/TRBV12-4 few
TGTGCCAGCCATTACGGTTCGAATATGGACGGGAACACTGAAGCTTTCTTT CASHYGSNMDGNTEAFF 17 TRBJ1-1 - TRBV19 -
TGTGCCAGCAGTTTAGACCAGGGGGGCCTTGAAGCTTTCTTT CASSLDQGGLEAFF 14 TRBJ1-1 TRBD1 TRBV12-3/TRBV12-4 -
TGTGCCAGCAGCTTAGAGGGACAGGTATACAATGAGCAGTTCTTC CASSLEGQVYNEQFF 15 TRBJ2-1 TRBD1 TRBV7-2 few
TGTGCCAGCAGCGGAGTATGGGTCGATGGCTACACCTTC CASSGVWVDGYTF 13 TRBJ1-2 - TRBV9 few
TGCGCCAGCAGCTTGGCCCCCTACGATGAGCAGTTCTTC CASSLAPYDEQFF 13 TRBJ2-1 - TRBV5-1 many
TGCGCCAGCAGCCCGACGGTAGCCGGGGAGCTGTTTTTT CASSPTVAGELFF 13 TRBJ2-2 - TRBV4-3 many
TGTGCCAGCAGAGGACAGGGGCAGTTCTTC CASRGQGQFF 10 TRBJ2-1 TRBD1 TRBV19 -
TGCAGCGCAGACGACAGGGAAGGGAGAGAGACCCAGTACTTC CSADDREGRETQYF 14 TRBJ2-5 TRBD1 TRBV29-1 few
TGTGCCAGCAGCCGCCGGGACAGAATGAACACTGAAGCTTTCTTT CASSRRDRMNTEAFF 15 TRBJ1-1 TRBD1 TRBV7-9 -
TGTGCCAGCAGCCCCCTCTTGGGCCAGGAGACCATGGGGCACACAGATACGCAGTATTTT CASSPLLGQETMGHTDTQYF 20 TRBJ2-3 - TRBV7-3 few
TGTGCCAATCACCCACCGGGACTTGCCACAGATACGCAGTATTTT CANHPPGLATDTQYF 15 TRBJ2-3 - TRBV5-5 few
TGTGCCAGCAGCCCCGGGGCGGAGCGGGGGTCCCAAGGCACCTACAATGAGCAGTTCTTC CASSPGAERGSQGTYNEQFF 20 TRBJ2-1 TRBD2 TRBV12-3/TRBV12-4 few
TGTGCCAGCAGCGGAAGACAGAGCTCCTACGAGCAGTACTTC CASSGRQSSYEQYF 14 TRBJ2-7 - TRBV5-8 -
TGTGCCAGCAGCTTAGCAGGAGGGACGGTCGAGCAGTACTTC CASSLAGGTVEQYF 14 TRBJ2-7 - TRBV7-2 -
TGCAGCGTTGAAGATCGGGCCGAGGAGCAGTTCTTC CSVEDRAEEQFF 12 TRBJ2-1 - TRBV29-1 few
TGTGCCAGTAGTATCTTTCCCCCGGGGGTCTATGGCTACACCTTC CASSIFPPGVYGYTF 15 TRBJ1-2 - TRBV19 -
TGTGCCAGCAGCTTAGGTTTTCTGGACAGGGGTTACAATGAGCAGTTCTTC CASSLGFLDRGYNEQFF 17 TRBJ2-1 TRBD1 TRBV7-8 -
TGTGCCAGCAGCGCCGGGACAGAAGAGCTGTTTTTT CASSAGTEELFF 12 TRBJ2-2 TRBD1 TRBV7-9 few
TGTGCCAGCAGCGATCCGGGACAGGGGTCTAATTCACCCCTCCACTTT CASSDPGQGSNSPLHF 16 TRBJ1-6 TRBD1 TRBV7-8 few
TGTGCCAGCAGCGAATCCCCAGCGGTAAGCTCCTACGAGCAGTACTTC CASSESPAVSSYEQYF 16 TRBJ2-7 - TRBV7-9 -
TGTGCCAGCAGTTACGGGGACAAAAACATTCAGTACTTC CASSYGDKNIQYF 13 TRBJ2-4 - TRBV6-5 many
TGTGCCAGCAGCAAAGGGGGGGCCCACGAGCAGTACTTC CASSKGGAHEQYF 13 TRBJ2-7 - TRBV27 many
TGCAGTGCTAGAGAGAAGACAGGCAACTATGGCTACACCTTC CSAREKTGNYGYTF 14 TRBJ1-2 - TRBV20-1 -
TGCGCCAGCAATTTCCAGAACACAGATACGCAGTATTTT CASNFQNTDTQYF 13 TRBJ2-3 - TRBV5-1 -
TGTGCCAGCAGGTCCCAGGGATCGAACACTGAAGCTTTCTTT CASRSQGSNTEAFF 14 TRBJ1-1 - TRBV12-3/TRBV12-4 -
TGTGCCAGCAGTTATCGAGAGCGGGGGTTTTTGGAGACCCAGTACTTC CASSYRERGFLETQYF 16 TRBJ2-5 TRBD2 TRBV6-9 many
TGTGCCACCAGCCCGAGAGTTGAAGGGCCCAATGAGCAGTTCTTC CATSPRVEGPNEQFF 15 TRBJ2-1 - TRBV15 -
TGTGCCAGTAGTATAGGCCCTAGCGAGACCTACGAGCAGTACTTC CASSIGPSETYEQYF 15 TRBJ2-7 - TRBV19 -
TGTGCCAGCAGCGTCGGGACTAGCGGGGGGGCAGATACGCAGTATTTT CASSVGTSGGADTQYF 16 TRBJ2-3 TRBD2 TRBV4-2 -
TGCGCCAGCAGCCAATCCACTTTGGCGAACACAGATACGCAGTATTTT CASSQSTLANTDTQYF 16 TRBJ2-3 - TRBV4-1 -
TGTGCCAGCAGCTCGGACCTCTCTGGGGCCAACGTCCTGACTTTC CASSSDLSGANVLTF 15 TRBJ2-6 - TRBV7-9 -
TGCAGGGCAAGAAGAAGGGGCACAGATACGCAGTATTTT CRARRRGTDTQYF 13 TRBJ2-3 - TRBV20-1 many